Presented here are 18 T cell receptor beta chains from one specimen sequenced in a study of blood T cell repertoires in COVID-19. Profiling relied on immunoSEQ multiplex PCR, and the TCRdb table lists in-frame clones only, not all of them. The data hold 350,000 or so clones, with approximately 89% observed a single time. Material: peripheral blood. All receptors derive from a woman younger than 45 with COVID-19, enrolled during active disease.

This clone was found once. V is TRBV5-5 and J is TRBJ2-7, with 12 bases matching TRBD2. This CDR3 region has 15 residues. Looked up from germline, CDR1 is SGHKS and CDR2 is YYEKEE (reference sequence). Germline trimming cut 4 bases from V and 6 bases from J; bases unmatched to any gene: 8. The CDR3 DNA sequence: TGTGCCAGCAGCAAAGTAGGACTAGCGGGACGCGAGCAGTACTTC. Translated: CASSKVGLAGREQYF.

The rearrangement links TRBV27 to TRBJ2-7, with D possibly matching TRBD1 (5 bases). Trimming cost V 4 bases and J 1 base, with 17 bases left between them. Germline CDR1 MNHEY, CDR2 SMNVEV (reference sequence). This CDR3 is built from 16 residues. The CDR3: CASSSFQGVNSYEQYF. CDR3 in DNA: TGTGCCAGCAGTTCGTTCCAGGGCGTTAATTCCTACGAGCAGTACTTC.

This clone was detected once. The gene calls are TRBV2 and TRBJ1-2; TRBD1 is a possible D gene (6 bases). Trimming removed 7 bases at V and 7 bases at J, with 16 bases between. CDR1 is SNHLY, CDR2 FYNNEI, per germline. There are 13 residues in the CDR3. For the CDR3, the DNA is TGTGCCAGCACCCGGACAGAACCCCTTGGCTACACCTTC. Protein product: CASTRTEPLGYTF. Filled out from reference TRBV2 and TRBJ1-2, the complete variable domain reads EPEVTQTPSHQVTQMGQEVILRCVPISNHLYFYWYRQILGQKVEFLVSFYNNEISEKSEIFDDQFSVERPDGSNFTLKIRSTKLEDSAMYFCASTRTEPLGYTFGSGTRLTVV.

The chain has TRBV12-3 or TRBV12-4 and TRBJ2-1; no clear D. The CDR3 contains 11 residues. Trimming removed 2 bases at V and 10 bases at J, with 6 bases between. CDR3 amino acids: CASSLNGEQFF. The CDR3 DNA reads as TGTGCCAGCAGTTTAAACGGGGAGCAGTTCTTC.

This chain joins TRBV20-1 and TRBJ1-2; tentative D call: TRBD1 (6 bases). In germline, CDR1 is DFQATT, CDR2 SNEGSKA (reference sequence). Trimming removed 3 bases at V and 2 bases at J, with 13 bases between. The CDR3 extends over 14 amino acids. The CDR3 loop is CSASTGTSNYGYTF. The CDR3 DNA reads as TGCAGTGCTAGTACCGGGACATCCAACTATGGCTACACCTTC.

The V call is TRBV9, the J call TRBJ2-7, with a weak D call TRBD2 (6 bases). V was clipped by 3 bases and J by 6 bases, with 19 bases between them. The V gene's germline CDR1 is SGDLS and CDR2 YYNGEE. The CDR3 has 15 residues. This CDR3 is CASSGGGSYASEQYF. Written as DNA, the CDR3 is TGTGCCAGCAGCGGTGGAGGGTCATATGCCTCCGAGCAGTACTTC.

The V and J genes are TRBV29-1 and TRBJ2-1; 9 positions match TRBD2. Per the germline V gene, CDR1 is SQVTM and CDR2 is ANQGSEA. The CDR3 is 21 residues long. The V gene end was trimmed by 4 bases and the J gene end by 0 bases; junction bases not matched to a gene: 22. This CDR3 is CSVAGANAKTSGWGSYNEQFF. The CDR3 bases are TGCAGCGTTGCGGGGGCGAACGCCAAGACTAGCGGCTGGGGCTCCTACAATGAGCAGTTCTTC.

CDR3 nucleotide sequence: TGTGCCAGCAGCCAAGACTGGACTTCCGGAGCTTTCTTT. It is translated as CASSQDWTSGAFF. The J gene is TRBJ1-1, the V gene TRBV4-2; D is unresolved. V was pared by 0 bases and J by 10 bases, with 12 bases between. Germline CDR1 is LGHNA and CDR2 is YNFKEQ. The CDR3 is 13 residues long.

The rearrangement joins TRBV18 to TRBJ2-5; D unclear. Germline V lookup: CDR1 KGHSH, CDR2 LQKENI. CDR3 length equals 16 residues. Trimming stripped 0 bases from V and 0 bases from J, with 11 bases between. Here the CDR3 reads CASSPPSESYQETQYF. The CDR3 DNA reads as TGTGCCAGCTCACCACCGAGTGAGTCGTACCAAGAGACCCAGTACTTC.

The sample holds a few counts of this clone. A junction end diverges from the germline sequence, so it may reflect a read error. The CDR3 protein is CASSERDSLSLF. The CDR3 DNA reads as TGTGCCAGCAGTGAACGGGACAGTCTATCGCTCTTC. V is TRBV2 and J is TRBJ2-1, with 7 bases lining up with TRBD1. The CDR3 is made up of 12 amino acids. The germline gives CDR1 SNHLY, CDR2 FYNNEI.

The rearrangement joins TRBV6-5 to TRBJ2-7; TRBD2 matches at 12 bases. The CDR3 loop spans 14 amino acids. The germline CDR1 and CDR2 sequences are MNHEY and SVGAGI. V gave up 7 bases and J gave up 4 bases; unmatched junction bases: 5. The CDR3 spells CASKTSGSRYEQYF. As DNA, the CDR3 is TGTGCCAGCAAGACTAGCGGGAGTAGGTACGAGCAGTACTTC.

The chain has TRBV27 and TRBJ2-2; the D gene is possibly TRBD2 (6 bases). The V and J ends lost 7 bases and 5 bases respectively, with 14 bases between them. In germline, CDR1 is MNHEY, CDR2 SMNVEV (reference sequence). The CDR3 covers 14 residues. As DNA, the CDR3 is TGTGCCAGCACACCGGGACTCCATACCGGGGAGCTGTTTTTT. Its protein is CASTPGLHTGELFF.

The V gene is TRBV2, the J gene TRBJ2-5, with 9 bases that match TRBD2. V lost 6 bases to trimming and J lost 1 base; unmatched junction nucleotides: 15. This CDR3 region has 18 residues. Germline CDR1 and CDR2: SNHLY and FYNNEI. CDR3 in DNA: TGTGCCAGCAGAGGGTACCCAGGGGCGGGAGGGCCCCAAGAGACCCAGTACTTC. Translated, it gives CASRGYPGAGGPQETQYF.

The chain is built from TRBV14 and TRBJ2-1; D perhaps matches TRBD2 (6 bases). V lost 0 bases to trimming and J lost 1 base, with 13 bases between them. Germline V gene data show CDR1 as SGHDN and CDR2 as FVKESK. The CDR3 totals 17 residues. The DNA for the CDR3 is TGTGCCAGCAGCCAAGATCTCCGGGAGAAGTCCTACAATGAGCAGTTCTTC. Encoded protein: CASSQDLREKSYNEQFF.

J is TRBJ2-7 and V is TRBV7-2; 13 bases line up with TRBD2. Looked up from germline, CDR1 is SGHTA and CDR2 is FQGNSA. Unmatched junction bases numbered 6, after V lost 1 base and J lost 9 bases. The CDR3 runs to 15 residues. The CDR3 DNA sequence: TGTGCCAGCAGCTTAGGCGGGACTAGCGGGATCAGGCAGTACTTC. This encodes CASSLGGTSGIRQYF.

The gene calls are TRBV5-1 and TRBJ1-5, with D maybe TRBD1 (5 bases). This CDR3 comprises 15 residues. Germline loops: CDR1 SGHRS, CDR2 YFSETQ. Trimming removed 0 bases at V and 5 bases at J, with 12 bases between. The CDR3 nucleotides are TGCGCCAGCAGCTTGGAAGGGGCCGCCTATCAGCCCCAGCATTTT. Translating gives CASSLEGAAYQPQHF.

The DNA of the CDR3 is TGTGCCAGCAGCTCGGGACAAGCTGGCTTGGAGCAGTACTTC. Translation gives CASSSGQAGLEQYF. The chain joins TRBV6-5 to TRBJ2-7, with D possibly TRBD1 on 6 matching bases. The length of the CDR3 is 14 residues. V gave up 6 bases and J gave up 7 bases, with 19 bases separating them. From germline, CDR1 is MNHEY and CDR2 SVGAGI.

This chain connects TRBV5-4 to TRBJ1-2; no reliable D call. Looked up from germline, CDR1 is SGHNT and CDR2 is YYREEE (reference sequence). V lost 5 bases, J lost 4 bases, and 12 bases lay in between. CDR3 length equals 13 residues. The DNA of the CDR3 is TGTGCCAGCAGTTTCACAGAGGGCTATGGCTACACCTTC. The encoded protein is CASSFTEGYGYTF.